This TCR beta chain derives from a study of identical twins. TCRdb used MiXCR to reprocess the 5' RACE reads, holding one entry per CDR3 protein. Among 1.5 million to 2 million distinct CDR3 sequences listed, about 32% were seen once. The CDR3 contains 17 residues. CDR1 and CDR2 (germline): MGHRA, YSYEKL. With 4 bases clipped from V and 1 base from J, the junction kept 6 bases outside the gene matches. This rearrangement joins TRBV4-1 to TRBJ2-1; 11 bases match TRBD2. The sequence was collected from a newborn girl in good health. The source material was cord blood. The CDR3 nucleotides read TGCGCCAGCAGCCGGTTTAGCGGGGGGGCGTCCTACAATGAGCAGTTCTTC. Amino acid sequence: CASSRFSGGASYNEQFF.